The following is a T cell receptor beta chain sequence with its context. Its antigen remains unknown. This sample is part of a study of cytomegalovirus exposure and HLA in healthy donors. Study-level information: The Caucasian-associated ancestry cluster contained 65% to 85% of the roughly 390 genotyped donors. The study's findings and limits: Across HLA loci, a later analysis found differing TCR association rates, with DRB1 most and HLA-C fewest. Whilst most TCR sequences proved rare, a subset of public TCRs occurred across many donors.

PCR used 60 Vbeta primers and 13 Jbeta primers. TCRdb's table, derived via immunoSEQ multiplex PCR, lists solely in-frame clones and lacks some. The sample yields around 150,000 clones, 76% seen once. J lost 4 bases, V lost 0 bases, and 5 bases had no gene match. Germline-derived CDR1 and CDR2 are SGHNT and YYREEE (reference sequence). This CDR3 contains 15 residues. This chain links TRBV5-4 with TRBJ1-2, with 8 nucleotides matching TRBD1. Material: PBMCs. The clonotype comes from a woman between 40 and 55 years old in good health and CMV-seronegative. The CDR3 nucleotides read TGTGCCAGCAGCTTGGGTGGGACAGGACTCTATGGCTACACCTTC. Its protein product is CASSLGGTGLYGYTF.